This is a list of T cell receptor beta chains from one sample in a study of cytomegalovirus exposure and HLA in healthy donors. The table came from immunoSEQ multiplex PCR; TCRdb's copy has only in-frame clones and leaves some out. Among 100,000 or so clones, about 79% were seen once, and the ten largest hold 0.9% to 1.5%. Sequencing was done on a sample of PBMCs. The receptors were sampled from a woman aged 18-29 years in good health and CMV-seronegative. Both conserved end residues are part of each CDR3. D genes are given only for firm matches. Not every row has a clone size; where given, it reads once, few, many or a size class.

D gene | clone size | J gene | V gene | CDR3 DNA | CDR3 protein
NA | NA | TRBJ1-2 | TRBV15 | TGTGCCACCAGCAGAGATGGTAGACAGGTCTATGGCTACACCTTC | CATSRDGRQVYGYTF
NA | NA | TRBJ2-5 | TRBV9 | TGTGCCAGCAGCGTAGGGTATGGAGGGTCCCGAGGAGAGACCCAGTACTTC | CASSVGYGGSRGETQYF
TRBD1 | NA | TRBJ1-1 | TRBV2 | TGTGCCAGCAGTCCCCGTGGTCAGGGGGGATGGACTGAAGCTTTCTTT | CASSPRGQGGWTEAFF
TRBD1 | few | TRBJ1-1 | TRBV9 | TGTGCCAGCAGCCCGGGACAGATGAACACTGAAGCTTTCTTT | CASSPGQMNTEAFF
NA | NA | TRBJ2-1 | TRBV30 | TGTGCCTGGAGTGGGCAGGTCTTACAGTTCTTC | CAWSGQVLQFF
NA | NA | TRBJ1-5 | TRBV7-2 | TGTGCCAGCAGCTTTCGTGGGGGCGCGCAGCCCCAGCATTTT | CASSFRGGAQPQHF
NA | NA | TRBJ1-2 | TRBV19 | TGTGCCAGTAGTATTTCGACGGGGAGGGCTTATGGCTACACCTTC | CASSISTGRAYGYTF
NA | NA | TRBJ2-7 | TRBV11-2 | TGTGCCAGCAGCCCCGACAGATACGAGCAGTACTTC | CASSPDRYEQYF
TRBD1 | once | TRBJ1-2 | TRBV25-1 | TGTGCCAGCAGTGGGTACAGGGGGCATTTCTATGGCTACACCTTC | CASSGYRGHFYGYTF
NA | NA | TRBJ1-5 | TRBV21-1 | TGTGCCAGCAGCAAAAGGGGACAGGGAAATCAGCCCCAGCATTTT | CASSKRGQGNQPQHF
NA | once | TRBJ1-5 | TRBV6-1 | TGTGCCAGCAGTGAAGGAGGGCCTAATCAGCCCCAGCATTTT | CASSEGGPNQPQHF
NA | NA | TRBJ1-2 | TRBV6-1 | TGTGCCAGCAGTGAATGGGGCTTGATAGAACCCGGCTATGGCTACACCTTC | CASSEWGLIEPGYGYTF
NA | NA | TRBJ1-1 | TRBV19 | TGTGCCAGTAGTATGTCGGACAGAGATTTGAACACTGAAGCTTTCTTT | CASSMSDRDLNTEAFF
NA | few | TRBJ2-1 | TRBV6-5 | TGTGCCAGCAGTCAGACGGGGAGCTCCTACAATGAGCAGTTCTTC | CASSQTGSSYNEQFF
TRBD2 | NA | TRBJ2-1 | TRBV5-6 | TGTGCCAGCAGCCTGGAGCTAGCGGGAGACAATGAGCAGTTCTTC | CASSLELAGDNEQFF
NA | NA | TRBJ1-5 | TRBV9 | TGTGCCAGCAGCGTAAAAACGGAGGGAGGCAATCAGCCCCAGCATTTT | CASSVKTEGGNQPQHF
NA | NA | TRBJ2-3 | TRBV5-1 | TGCGCCAGCAGCTTGGGTCCGGGGTACACAGATACGCAGTATTTT | CASSLGPGYTDTQYF
TRBD1 | NA | TRBJ1-6 | TRBV19 | TGTGCCAGTAGTATCGAGACAGGGACAGCGGCACCCCTCCACTTT | CASSIETGTAAPLHF
NA | NA | TRBJ2-3 | TRBV7-2 | TGTGCCAGCGTCCCGGGGTTCGGGAGTGGAGATACGCAGTATTTT | CASVPGFGSGDTQYF
TRBD1 | NA | TRBJ1-2 | TRBV6-6 | TGTGCCAGCAGGACCGGGACAGGGGTCTATGGCTACACCTTC | CASRTGTGVYGYTF
NA | once | TRBJ1-1 | TRBV10-1 | TGCGCCAGACAGGGAGATTGGACTGACACTGAAGCTTTCTTT | CARQGDWTDTEAFF
NA | NA | TRBJ2-1 | TRBV18 | TGTGCCAGCTCACCACGGAGCGACGGCAATGAGCAGTTCTTC | CASSPRSDGNEQFF
NA | NA | TRBJ1-1 | TRBV19 | TGTGCCAGTAATCCGGACAGAAACACTGAAGCTTTCTTT | CASNPDRNTEAFF
NA | NA | TRBJ2-5 | TRBV5-1 | TGCGCCAGCAGCTTGAAGACAGGCCAAGAGACCCAGTACTTC | CASSLKTGQETQYF
TRBD2 | few | TRBJ2-1 | TRBV6-5 | TGTGCCAGCAGTTACTCCGGGACTAGCGGGCCCCAGTTCTTC | CASSYSGTSGPQFF
NA | NA | TRBJ2-2 | TRBV28 | TGTGCCAGCAGTCCGTTTCTACAGGTCTGGGAGCTGTTTTTT | CASSPFLQVWELFF
TRBD1 | once | TRBJ1-2 | TRBV4-3 | TGCGCCAGCAGCCGGGACAGGGGCCGCGACTATGGCTACACCTTC | CASSRDRGRDYGYTF
NA | NA | TRBJ2-1 | TRBV4-2 | TGTGCCAGCAGCCATGCGACTTCCACCTACAATGAGCAGTTCTTC | CASSHATSTYNEQFF
TRBD2 | NA | TRBJ2-5 | TRBV6-5 | TGTGCCAGCAGCCCAACTAGCGCGGGGGAGACCCAGTACTTC | CASSPTSAGETQYF
TRBD2 | NA | TRBJ2-1 | TRBV11-3 | TGTGCCAGCAGCCTTCTCAGGGAGGGTGAGCAGTTCTTC | CASSLLREGEQFF
TRBD1 | few | TRBJ2-4 | TRBV6-1 | TGTGCCACCGGGACAGGGGCCAAAAACATTCAGTACTTC | CATGTGAKNIQYF
TRBD2 | NA | TRBJ2-2 | TRBV5-1 | TGCGCCAGCAGCTGGAGCGGGAGTGGCACCGGGGAGCTGTTTTTT | CASSWSGSGTGELFF
TRBD2 | NA | TRBJ2-3 | TRBV27 | TGTGCCAGCATGCTAGATGGACTAGCGGGCCGCACAGATACGCAGTATTTT | CASMLDGLAGRTDTQYF
TRBD1 | NA | TRBJ1-6 | TRBV28 | TGTGCCAGCAGATCTCGGACAGGAGGTAATTCACCCCTCCACTTT | CASRSRTGGNSPLHF
TRBD1 | NA | TRBJ2-7 | TRBV7-9 | TGTGCCAGCAGCTTAGCGGGACAGGGGGCCAGGACCTACGAGCAGTACTTC | CASSLAGQGARTYEQYF
TRBD2 | NA | TRBJ2-3 | TRBV6-1 | TGTGCCGGACAACTAGCGGGGCCGACAGATACGCAGTATTTT | CAGQLAGPTDTQYF
TRBD2 | NA | TRBJ2-3 | TRBV28 | TGTGCCAGCAGTCGGGGCGGGAGGGGCCCAGATACGCAGTATTTT | CASSRGGRGPDTQYF
TRBD1 | NA | TRBJ2-7 | TRBV30 | TGTGCCTGGAGTGCCGACAGGGGGCAAACCTACGAGCAGTACTTC | CAWSADRGQTYEQYF
TRBD2 | NA | TRBJ2-5 | TRBV14 | TGTGCCAGCAGCCAAGGGGTGAGGAGCGGGGGCCAAGAGACCCAGTACTTC | CASSQGVRSGGQETQYF
TRBD1 | few | TRBJ1-2 | TRBV28 | TGTGCCAGCAGTTCCGCCGGGACAGGGGGCAATGGCTACACCTTC | CASSSAGTGGNGYTF
NA | NA | TRBJ2-7 | TRBV7-9 | TGTGCCAGCAGCTACGAACAGGTGTACGAGCAGTACTTC | CASSYEQVYEQYF
NA | NA | TRBJ2-1 | TRBV4-2 | TGTGCCAGCAGCCGTATAGCGGCCTCCTACAATGAGCAGTTCTTC | CASSRIAASYNEQFF
TRBD2 | NA | TRBJ2-5 | TRBV6-4 | TGTGCCAGCAGTGTGACTAGCGGGGCCCAAGAGACCCAGTACTTC | CASSVTSGAQETQYF
TRBD1 | NA | TRBJ2-5 | TRBV2 | TGTGCCAGCAGTGAAGCCGAACCGGGACAGAGTTACCAAGAGACCCAGTACTTC | CASSEAEPGQSYQETQYF
TRBD1 | NA | TRBJ1-6 | TRBV19 | TGTGCCAGTAGTTCGGGACAGGAGAATTCACCCCTCCACTTT | CASSSGQENSPLHF
NA | NA | TRBJ1-1 | TRBV7-9 | TGTTCCAGCAGCCCAGGGACAGAAGCTTTCTTT | CSSSPGTEAFF
TRBD1 | once | TRBJ1-1 | TRBV27 | TGTGCCAGCAGTTGGGACAGGGGAAGAGGCACTGAAGCTTTCTTT | CASSWDRGRGTEAFF
TRBD2 | NA | TRBJ2-3 | TRBV7-3 | TGTGCCAGCAGCCCTAGGACTAGCGGGGGTCCGGATACGCAGTATTTT | CASSPRTSGGPDTQYF
TRBD2 | NA | TRBJ2-3 | TRBV9 | TGTGCCAGCAGCGCCCGCGGACGGGGAGGGACAGATACGCAGTATTTT | CASSARGRGGTDTQYF
TRBD1 | once | TRBJ1-1 | TRBV2 | TGTGCCATTGGGACAGGGAACACTGAAGCTTTCTTT | CAIGTGNTEAFF
NA | NA | TRBJ2-2 | TRBV7-8 | TGTGCCATGACAGCCCGAGGTTTGAACACCGGGGAGCTGTTTTTT | CAMTARGLNTGELFF
TRBD2 | NA | TRBJ2-2 | TRBV28 | TGTGCCAGCAGTGCCCGTCTGGGCGGGGGGGCCACCGGGGAGCTGTTTTTT | CASSARLGGGATGELFF